Here is one T cell receptor beta chain with its context. The entry originates in a study of T cell changes during pregnancy in multiple sclerosis. Produced via immunoSEQ multiplex PCR; TCRdb's table is partial and in-frame only. The table has about 40,000 clones, more than 80% seen once; the top ten hold about 1.2%. V dropped 2 bases and J dropped 2; count of bases not matched to a gene: 3. Germline assignment: CDR1 MNHEY and CDR2 SMNVEV (reference sequence). The CDR3 contains 15 residues. The rearrangement links TRBV27 to TRBJ2-3, with 8 bases matching TRBD2. The material sequenced was peripheral blood, taken before pregnancy. This TCR came from a female donor with multiple sclerosis, enrolled in a pregnancy study. CDR3 in amino acids: CASSLTSGNTDTQYF. CDR3 coding DNA: TGTGCCAGCAGTTTAACTAGCGGAAACACAGATACGCAGTATTTT.